This T cell receptor beta chain was captured in a study of T cells in Graves' hyperthyroidism and ophthalmopathy. This clonotype was observed many times. Amplification of TCR beta CDR3 regions was performed using RNA transcripts as template. First-round RT-PCR of the TCR CDR3 relied on the HTBI primer set. TCRdb re-called the multiplex PCR reads with MiXCR, one entry per CDR3 protein. The repertoire holds 500,000 to 600,000 distinct CDR3 sequences, with 35% to 55% as singletons. V was pared by 4 bases and J by 0 bases, with 11 bases of the junction left unmatched. The CDR3 is 17 amino acids. Germline V gene data show CDR1 as SGHVS and CDR2 as FQNEAQ.

The TCR originated in an adult woman with Graves' disease, either hyperthyroidism or ophthalmopathy (not recorded which). V gene TRBV7-8 combines with J gene TRBJ1-1; 7 bases line up with TRBD1. Sequenced material: peripheral blood or thyroid tissue (not recorded which). The CDR3 DNA is TGTGCCAGCAGCTGGCTAGACAGGGCGACCCTGAACACTGAAGCTTTCTTT. It encodes CASSWLDRATLNTEAFF.